The 21 T cell receptor beta chains given below trace back to one sample, sequenced in a study of T cells in Graves' hyperthyroidism and ophthalmopathy (dated by TCRdb to between 2018 and 2021). Libraries were prepared through multiplex PCR. Sequenced using an Illumina HiSeq 2000. Amplification of TCR beta CDR3 regions was carried out from RNA transcripts. For the first round of RT-PCR on the TCR CDR3, the HTBI primer set was used together with the Qiagen OneStep RT-PCR kit. Using fastp at Q25 and MiXCR, TCRdb reprocessed the public reads and kept productive beta chains. Each CDR3 protein appears once, grouped with its most common genes and DNA. The sample table records 350,000 or so distinct CDR3 sequences; 15% to 20% of these occur just once. Of the sample, around 15% falls within the top ten clones. Input material: blood. The receptors were gathered from a woman aged 40 to 50 with Graves' ophthalmopathy.

This clonotype was detected many times. The chain is built from TRBV12-3 or TRBV12-4 and TRBJ2-7, with D perhaps matching TRBD1 (6 bases). CDR3 length: 15 amino acids. Trimming left V 5 bases short and J 6 bases short, with 20 bases between. CDR3 amino acids: CASSLIPDRTLEQYF. The CDR3 bases are TGTGCCAGCAGTCTAATTCCCGACAGGACTCTCGAGCAGTACTTC.

Many counts were recorded for this clonotype. V usage is TRBV28 and J usage is TRBJ2-5; a weak D match, TRBD2 (6 bases). Per the germline V gene, CDR1 is MDHEN and CDR2 is SYDVKM. V gave up 3 bases and J gave up 3 bases, with 17 bases separating them. The CDR3 is made up of 16 amino acids. The CDR3 loop reads CASSFGLGLSEETQYF. The CDR3 region has the DNA TGTGCCAGCAGTTTTGGGTTGGGACTCTCCGAAGAGACCCAGTACTTC. Variable domain in full (rest from reference TRBV28 and TRBJ2-5): DVKVTQSSRYLVKRTGEKVFLECVQDMDHENMFWYRQDPGLGLRLIYFSYDVKMKEKGDIPEGYSVSREKKERFSLILESASTNQTSMYLCASSFGLGLSEETQYFGPGTRLLVL.

The rearrangement joins TRBV27 to TRBJ2-2, with 15 bases matching TRBD2. V gave up 7 bases and J gave up 9 bases; unmatched junction bases: 15. Germline V gene sequence: CDR1 MNHEY, CDR2 SMNVEV (reference sequence). The CDR3 is 18 residues long. CDR3: CASTPGLAGGYQSRELFF. The CDR3 nucleotides are TGTGCCAGCACCCCGGGACTAGCGGGAGGCTACCAGTCCCGGGAGCTGTTTTTT.

In the case of this clonotype: This clone may be a read error of a much larger clone one base away. The chain combines TRBV12-3 or TRBV12-4 with TRBJ1-5; D gene ambiguous. V was clipped by 7 bases and J by 9 bases, with 13 bases between them. The CDR3 is made up of 12 amino acids. Written as DNA, the CDR3 is TGTGCCAGCATCCGGACCCTGACGCCCCAGCATTTT. Its translation: CASIRTLTPQHF.

At least ten counts were recorded for this clonotype. The rearrangement links TRBV9 to TRBJ2-7; weak D call: TRBD2 (6 bases). V was shortened by 4 bases and J by 7 bases, with 18 bases between the two germline ends. Germline V CDR1 and CDR2: SGDLS, YYNGEE. The CDR3 runs to 14 residues. CDR3 sequence reads: CASSPSSLGTEQYF. The CDR3 nucleotides are TGTGCCAGCAGCCCCTCCTCCCTGGGGACTGAGCAGTACTTC.

There are many counts of this clonotype. This chain joins TRBV10-3 and TRBJ2-2; perhaps TRBD2 as D (5 bases). This CDR3 has 13 amino acids. The V gene lost 3 bases and the J gene lost 7 bases, with 9 bases spanning the gap. In germline, CDR1 is ENHRY, CDR2 SYGVKD. CDR3 region: CAISDGGHGELFF. The CDR3, as DNA: TGTGCCATCAGTGACGGCGGGCACGGGGAGCTGTTTTTT.

This clonotype was detected ten times or more. The chain has TRBV20-1 and TRBJ1-1; D is undetermined. Between the trimmed V and J ends, which lost 2 bases and 0 bases, there was a span of 10 bases. In germline, CDR1 is DFQATT, CDR2 SNEGSKA (reference sequence). The CDR3 extends over 14 amino acids. CDR3 nucleotide sequence: TGCAGTGCTAGAATTCCGGGGATGAACACTGAAGCTTTCTTT. Translation gives CSARIPGMNTEAFF.

This clonotype was counted ten times or more. This rearrangement joins TRBV3-1 to TRBJ1-5; D unresolved. This CDR3 spans 14 amino acids. The germline gives CDR1 LGHDT, CDR2 YNNKEL (reference sequence). The germline V and J ends were trimmed by 4 bases and 6 bases, with 13 bases remaining between them. CDR3 nucleotides: TGTGCCAGCAGCCCATCAAGGGCGAGTCAGCCCCAGCATTTT. It is translated as CASSPSRASQPQHF.

There are many counts of this clonotype. The chain recombines TRBV28 with TRBJ2-7; D may match TRBD1 or TRBD2 (5 bases each). This CDR3 spans 13 amino acids. From germline, CDR1 is MDHEN and CDR2 SYDVKM. V lost 6 bases to trimming and J lost 4 bases, with 13 bases between them. CDR3 protein: CASRRGSHYEQYF. The DNA of the CDR3 is TGTGCCAGCAGGAGGGGATCCCATTACGAGCAGTACTTC.

This clonotype was seen many times. The rearrangement uses TRBV3-1 and TRBJ2-2, with D unresolved. The germline CDR1 and CDR2 sequences are LGHDT and YNNKEL (reference sequence). With 5 bases removed from V and 6 bases from J, the gap between germline ends came to 4 bases. CDR3 length equals 11 residues. CDR3: CASSVPGELFF. Here the CDR3 DNA reads TGTGCCAGCAGCGTACCCGGGGAGCTGTTTTTT.

The chain employs TRBV28 and TRBJ2-7; 9 bases map to TRBD2. Trimming at V came to 2 bases and at J to 4 bases, leaving 6 bases not matched to a gene. CDR1 and CDR2 (germline): MDHEN, SYDVKM. This CDR3 is built from 15 residues. The CDR3 loop is CASSLMGGRDYEQYF. The CDR3 DNA is TGTGCCAGCAGTTTAATGGGCGGGAGGGATTACGAGCAGTACTTC. The full variable domain, rest sourced from reference TRBV28 and TRBJ2-7, is DVKVTQSSRYLVKRTGEKVFLECVQDMDHENMFWYRQDPGLGLRLIYFSYDVKMKEKGDIPEGYSVSREKKERFSLILESASTNQTSMYLCASSLMGGRDYEQYFGPGTRLTVT.

There are many counts of this clonotype. The V gene is TRBV2, the J gene TRBJ2-7; 9 bases are a match to TRBD1. The J segment lost 2 bases and the V segment lost 5 bases, leaving 7 bases of the junction unmatched. The CDR3 has 15 residues. Germline V lookup: CDR1 SNHLY, CDR2 FYNNEI. Here the CDR3 reads CASSSGTGITYEQYF. The CDR3 nucleotides are TGTGCCAGCAGTTCCGGGACAGGGATAACCTACGAGCAGTACTTC.

The V and J genes are TRBV2 and TRBJ1-2; D gene uncertain. The V end was cut by 1 base, the J end by 4 bases, with 7 bases between. This CDR3 has 13 residues. Germline values: CDR1 SNHLY, CDR2 FYNNEI. CDR3 sequence: CASSEGQSYGYTF. For the CDR3, the DNA is TGTGCCAGCAGTGAAGGGCAGTCCTATGGCTACACCTTC.

This chain joins TRBV7-8 and TRBJ1-1; D remains unclear. Trimming took 5 bases from V and 5 from J, leaving 6 bases between them. The germline V gene encodes CDR1 SGHVS and CDR2 FQNEAQ. This CDR3 is 11 amino acids long. The CDR3 spells CASSPATEAFF. The CDR3, as DNA: TGTGCCAGCAGCCCGGCGACTGAAGCTTTCTTT.

This clonotype has a count of ten or more. The chain uses TRBV6-2 or TRBV6-3 and TRBJ1-5; the match to TRBD1 covers 7 bases. The J segment lost 4 bases and the V segment lost 0 bases, leaving 6 bases of the junction unmatched. Germline V gives CDR1 MNHEY, CDR2 SVGEGT. The CDR3 has 16 amino acids. The CDR3 spells CASSYSFRGGNQPQHF. CDR3 DNA: TGTGCCAGCAGTTACTCTTTCAGGGGGGGAAATCAGCCCCAGCATTTT.

The V gene is TRBV6-1, the J gene TRBJ1-1, with D possibly TRBD1 on 5 matching bases. Between the trimmed V and J ends, which lost 3 bases and 0 bases, there was a span of 11 bases. Per germline, CDR1 MNHNS and CDR2 SASEGT. The CDR3 runs to 15 residues. CDR3 nucleotides: TGTGCCAGCAGTGACAGGGATTTTATGAACACTGAAGCTTTCTTT. This encodes CASSDRDFMNTEAFF.

This clonotype was seen repeatedly, ten times or more. This chain joins TRBV28 and TRBJ1-5; possibly TRBD1 for D (6 bases). Per the germline V gene, CDR1 is MDHEN and CDR2 is SYDVKM. The V gene lost 3 bases and the J gene lost 0 bases, with 27 bases spanning the gap. There are 21 residues in the CDR3. CDR3: CASSFEVGTGLVPYSNQPQHF. In DNA, the CDR3 is TGTGCCAGCAGTTTTGAAGTGGGAACAGGGTTAGTGCCTTATAGCAATCAGCCCCAGCATTTT.

This clonotype was counted at least ten times. This sequence joins TRBV6-2 or TRBV6-3 and TRBJ1-1; no firm D call. Trimming took 2 bases from V and 7 from J, leaving 5 bases between them. Germline CDR1 MNHEY, CDR2 SVGEGT. This CDR3 comprises 11 residues. This chain's CDR3 is CASSYAVEAFF. The CDR3 coding sequence is TGTGCCAGCAGTTACGCAGTTGAAGCTTTCTTT.

This clonotype was picked up many times. The chain has TRBV6-2 or TRBV6-3 and TRBJ1-2; 8 bases align to TRBD1. The CDR3 extends over 14 amino acids. CDR1 is MNHEY, CDR2 SVGEGT, per germline. Trimming removed 5 bases from V and 6 bases from J; junction bases left unmatched: 8. The CDR3 DNA is TGTGCCAGCAGTCGAAGGGACAGGCGGAATGGCTACACCTTC. Protein: CASSRRDRRNGYTF.

As regards this clonotype: A much larger clone differs by one base, so this may be a read error. The rearrangement uses TRBV27 and TRBJ2-2; TRBD1 might be the D (6 bases). The V end lost 7 bases, the J end lost 5 bases, and 14 bases lay between the germline ends. Germline loops: CDR1 MNHEY, CDR2 SMNVEV (reference sequence). The CDR3 length is 14 residues. In nucleotides, the CDR3 is TGTGCCAGCACGCGTGGGACACAGACCGGGGAGCTGTTTTTT. It is translated as CASTRGTQTGELFF.

The table lists this clonotype with many counts. The chain couples TRBV7-3 to TRBJ1-1; no firm D call. The CDR3 is made up of 15 amino acids. Germline values: CDR1 SGHTA, CDR2 FQGTGA. Trimming shortened V by 1 base and J by 1 base, and 10 bases separated the two germline ends. The CDR3 coding sequence is TGTGCCAGCAGCTTAAACCCAGGAGAGAACACTGAAGCTTTCTTT. Its protein product is CASSLNPGENTEAFF.